The next 20 T cell receptor beta chains were all read from a single sample in a study of blood T cell repertoires in COVID-19 (TCRdb year 2020). Library method: the immunoSEQ multiplex PCR assay. TCRdb obtained this table from immuneACCESS and retained in-frame rearrangements with V and J assigned. These tables miss some clones; where compared with another copy, unresolved V genes account for less than half of the shortfall, and the remainder is unexplained. This sample lists 150,000 to 200,000 clones; about 80% were detected once. The ten largest clones take up roughly 8.7% of the sample. Sequences were obtained from peripheral blood. These TCRs come from a woman between 45 and 60 years old with active or convalescent COVID-19.

The chain recombines TRBV10-1 with TRBJ2-3; 11 bases map to TRBD2. After removal of 10 bases from V and 4 bases from J, the junction contained 7 bases not matched to a gene. Germline assignment: CDR1 WNHNN and CDR2 SYGVQD (reference sequence). The CDR3 loop spans 14 amino acids. CDR3 nucleotide sequence: TGCGCCACTAAGGCACTAGCGGGGGCAGATACGCAGTATTTT. Translating gives CATKALAGADTQYF.

The chain uses TRBV19 and TRBJ1-6; D may be TRBD1 (6 bases). The germline CDR1 and CDR2 sequences are LNHDA and SQIVND (reference sequence). The CDR3 contains 15 residues. V was shortened by 1 base and J by 6 bases, with 10 bases between the two germline ends. CDR3 loop: CASSIAGAVNSPLHF. DNA of the CDR3: TGTGCCAGTAGTATAGCAGGGGCCGTTAATTCACCCCTCCACTTT.

The rearrangement links TRBV7-9 to TRBJ1-2, with TRBD1 as a possible D gene (5 bases). The CDR3 runs 14 residues. The V gene lost 5 bases and the J gene lost 8 bases, with 18 bases spanning the gap. The germline gives CDR1 SEHNR, CDR2 FQNEAQ (reference sequence). The CDR3 sequence: CASSPTAGVRGYTF. In DNA, the CDR3 is TGTGCCAGCAGCCCCACCGCGGGGGTAAGGGGCTACACCTTC.

V usage is TRBV11-2 and J usage is TRBJ1-6, with D unclear. Trimming took off 4 bases at V and 3 bases at J, with 4 bases between the two ends. This CDR3 is 13 amino acids long. Germline assignment: CDR1 SGHAT and CDR2 FQNNGV. The CDR3 DNA reads TGTGCCAGCAGCTCCCTCTATAATTCACCCCTCCACTTT. It specifies CASSSLYNSPLHF.

J is TRBJ2-5 and V is TRBV7-3; D may be TRBD2 (6 bases). The ends were cut back, 5 bases at V and 2 bases at J, with 15 bases in the middle. The CDR3 runs to 15 residues. From germline, CDR1 is SGHTA and CDR2 FQGTGA. This CDR3 is CASSLDGGEQETQYF. As DNA, the CDR3 is TGTGCCAGCAGCCTCGATGGCGGGGAACAAGAGACCCAGTACTTC.

This clone was counted once. The chain's CDR3 is CASSTGTGGPNEQFF. The DNA for the CDR3 is TGTGCCAGCAGTACCGGGACAGGGGGCCCCAATGAGCAGTTCTTC. The V and J genes are TRBV7-7 and TRBJ2-1; TRBD1 aligns across 12 bases. This CDR3 spans 15 amino acids. The ends lost 6 bases at V and 6 bases at J; junction bases unmatched: 6. Per the germline V gene, CDR1 is SSHAT and CDR2 is FNYEAQ (reference sequence). Variable domain in full (rest from reference TRBV7-7 and TRBJ2-1): GAGVSQSPRYKVTKRGQDVTLRCDPISSHATLYWYQQALGQGPEFLTYFNYEAQPDKSGLPSDRFSAERPEGSISTLTIQRTEQRDSAMYRCASSTGTGGPNEQFFGPGTRLTVL.

This clone was counted once. The rearrangement links TRBV9 to TRBJ2-5; D perhaps matches TRBD2 (6 bases). Germline V lookup: CDR1 SGDLS, CDR2 YYNGEE. Trimming left V 0 bases short and J 9 bases short, with 15 bases between. There are 14 residues in the CDR3. The CDR3 is CASSVGPPWGAQYF. In DNA form, the CDR3 reads TGTGCCAGCAGCGTAGGGCCGCCTTGGGGGGCCCAGTACTTC.

The chain combines TRBV7-3 with TRBJ2-3, with 11 bases identical to TRBD2. After removal of 5 bases from V and 2 bases from J, the junction contained 3 bases not matched to a gene. The CDR3 loop spans 15 amino acids. Germline V gives CDR1 SGHTA, CDR2 FQGTGA. The CDR3 nucleotides read TGTGCCAGCAGCCGTAGCGGGGGGGCCACAGATACGCAGTATTTT. This codes for CASSRSGGATDTQYF.

The chain uses TRBV6-2 or TRBV6-3 and TRBJ1-2; D not certain. The germline V and J ends were trimmed by 4 bases and 6 bases, with 21 bases remaining between them. CDR1 and CDR2 (germline): MNHEY, SVGEGT. This CDR3 contains 16 residues. The CDR3 sequence is CASSLSGTEKNHGYTF. The CDR3 bases are TGTGCCAGCAGTTTATCGGGAACGGAAAAGAACCATGGCTACACCTTC.

The chain carries TRBV2 and TRBJ1-6; 10 nucleotides agree with TRBD1. The CDR3 covers 17 residues. The V gene end was trimmed by 6 bases and the J gene end by 9 bases; junction bases not matched to a gene: 14. Looked up from germline, CDR1 is SNHLY and CDR2 is FYNNEI. The DNA for the CDR3 is TGTGCCAGCAGACGTCCGGGACAGGGGTCTGGGGGTTCACCCCTCCACTTT. This translates into CASRRPGQGSGGSPLHF.

This rearrangement joins TRBV14 to TRBJ2-7, with a tentative D call TRBD2 (6 bases). Per germline, CDR1 SGHDN and CDR2 FVKESK. This CDR3 has 14 amino acids. The ends were cut back, 2 bases at V and 7 bases at J, with 15 bases in the middle. The CDR3 spells CASSQTGGRREQYF. The CDR3 nucleotides read TGTGCCAGCAGCCAAACAGGAGGGCGGAGGGAGCAGTACTTC. The complete variable domain, with remaining parts taken from reference TRBV14 and TRBJ2-7, reads EAGVTQFPSHSVIEKGQTVTLRCDPISGHDNLYWYRRVMGKEIKFLLHFVKESKQDESGMPNNRFLAERTGGTYSTLKVQPAELEDSGVYFCASSQTGGRREQYFGPGTRLTVT.

The V and J genes are TRBV10-3 and TRBJ1-5, with 7 bases identical to TRBD1. The J segment lost 3 bases and the V segment lost 9 bases, leaving 8 bases of the junction unmatched. CDR3 length: 14 amino acids. Per germline, CDR1 ENHRY and CDR2 SYGVKD. The CDR3 region is CAISRDSFNQPQHF. CDR3 bases: TGTGCCATTAGCCGGGACAGCTTCAATCAGCCCCAGCATTTT.

The rearrangement links TRBV6-1 to TRBJ2-1; TRBD1 agrees at 10 bases. V gave up 3 bases and J gave up 9 bases; unmatched junction bases: 8. Germline V gene data show CDR1 as MNHNS and CDR2 as SASEGT. This CDR3 contains 15 residues. The CDR3 nucleotides read TGTGCCAGCAGTGATCCGGGACAGGGGCCTCGTGAGCAGTTCTTC. Its protein product is CASSDPGQGPREQFF.

The chain links TRBV18 to TRBJ1-1; 11 nucleotides agree with TRBD1. The CDR3 runs to 16 residues. Germline assignment: CDR1 KGHSH and CDR2 LQKENI. The V segment lost 2 bases and the J segment 0 bases; nucleotides outside the gene matches: 2. The CDR3 is CASSPADRGLNTEAFF. Here the CDR3 DNA reads TGTGCCAGCTCACCAGCGGACAGGGGGCTGAACACTGAAGCTTTCTTT.

This chain uses TRBV12-1 with TRBJ2-3; TRBD2, the table's D call, lacks a check against the DNA. TRBV12-1 is designated a pseudogene. The CDR3 loop spans 16 amino acids. In DNA, the CDR3 is TGTGCCAGCAGCTCAACCGGGACTGATAGCACAGATACGCAGTATTTT. This encodes CASSSTGTDSTDTQYF.

The chain combines TRBV30 with TRBJ1-2; D gene ambiguous. V was cut by 3 bases and J by 9 bases, with 11 bases left in between. Germline CDR1 GTSNPN, CDR2 SVGIG (reference sequence). The CDR3 runs to 11 residues. CDR3 sequence: CAWRVVESYTF. The CDR3 coding sequence is TGTGCCTGGAGGGTAGTGGAGAGCTACACCTTC.

This chain links TRBV30 with TRBJ1-5, with 8 bases identical to TRBD1. The germline CDR1 and CDR2 sequences are GTSNPN and SVGIG (reference sequence). V lost 2 bases and J lost 4; bases outside the gene matches: 4. This CDR3 spans 14 amino acids. CDR3 loop: CAWSPNRGNQPQHF. The CDR3 nucleotides are TGTGCCTGGAGTCCAAACAGGGGGAATCAGCCCCAGCATTTT.

This rearrangement joins TRBV6-5 to TRBJ1-5, with D possibly being TRBD1 (5 bases). The CDR3 sequence is 15 residues long. Germline V lookup: CDR1 MNHEY, CDR2 SVGAGI. Trimming took 5 bases from V and 0 from J, leaving 11 bases between them. CDR3 sequence: CASSPTDISNQPQHF. CDR3 DNA sequence: TGTGCCAGCAGTCCGACAGACATTAGCAATCAGCCCCAGCATTTT.

In its sample, this clone was seen a few times. V and J are TRBV4-2 and TRBJ1-1; D unclear. The CDR3 has 14 residues. Germline assignment: CDR1 LGHNA and CDR2 YNFKEQ. V was pared by 0 bases and J by 2 bases, with 7 bases between. As DNA, the CDR3 is TGTGCCAGCAGCCAAGACCCAGTTAACACTGAAGCTTTCTTT. Translated, it gives CASSQDPVNTEAFF.

This clone was seen a few times. Additional DNA sequences in this sample encode the identical CDR3. The J gene is TRBJ2-2, the V gene TRBV27; TRBD2 might be the D (6 bases). Trimming left V 1 base short and J 3 bases short, with 9 bases between. The CDR3 runs 15 residues. Germline V gene sequence: CDR1 MNHEY, CDR2 SMNVEV (reference sequence). The CDR3 coding sequence is TGTGCCAGCAGTTTATGGAGGGGTGACACCGGGGAGCTGTTTTTT. It specifies CASSLWRGDTGELFF.